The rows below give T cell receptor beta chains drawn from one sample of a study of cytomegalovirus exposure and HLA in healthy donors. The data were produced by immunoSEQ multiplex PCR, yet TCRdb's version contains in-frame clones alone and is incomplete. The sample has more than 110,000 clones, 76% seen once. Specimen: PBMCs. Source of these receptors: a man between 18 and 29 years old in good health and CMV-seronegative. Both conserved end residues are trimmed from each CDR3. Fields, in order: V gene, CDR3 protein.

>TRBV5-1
ASSLPSSSYNEQF
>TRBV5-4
ASSRGLAEWEQY
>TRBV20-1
SAESGDGYT
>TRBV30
AWSFTMVETQY
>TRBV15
ATSRVGPGGVDEQY
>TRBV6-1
ASSAGQFSNQPQH
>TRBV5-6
ASSLLNSNYGYT
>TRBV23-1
ASSPTTGREISSYNSPLH
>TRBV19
ASSIGSEWAF
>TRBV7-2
ASSFYRGLSYEQY
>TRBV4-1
ASSQDPHGGASTEAF
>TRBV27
ASRMTGGYEQY
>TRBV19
ASSIKGTRGYT
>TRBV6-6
ASSSYQGNEGYT
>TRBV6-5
ASQKRGPSDTQY
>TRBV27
ASSLLTGGQF
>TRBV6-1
ASSDRDRGQSIKETQY
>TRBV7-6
ASSLSIAGRAF
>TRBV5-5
ASSLTPTVNTEAF
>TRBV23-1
ASSQSSGIGANVLT
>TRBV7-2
ASSPDPSSGTGELF
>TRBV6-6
ASRRTPGKPYEQY
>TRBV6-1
ASSEEGTGDTEAF
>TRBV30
AWDPGLAGISYEQY
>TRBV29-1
SVVQGRETQY
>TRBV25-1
ASSGLAGGYLRVGQY
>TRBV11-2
ASSLIGSTDTQY
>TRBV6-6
ASKDRGRKGYGYT
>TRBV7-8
ASSLEGQATEAF
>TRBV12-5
ASGPGTGIVETQY
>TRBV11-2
ASSWVTSAQETQY
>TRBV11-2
ASRKLQGGVLPNYGYT
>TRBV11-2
ASSAYRGTQREAF
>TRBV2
ASSEFAGAGELF
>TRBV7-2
ASSLAPGSNQPQH